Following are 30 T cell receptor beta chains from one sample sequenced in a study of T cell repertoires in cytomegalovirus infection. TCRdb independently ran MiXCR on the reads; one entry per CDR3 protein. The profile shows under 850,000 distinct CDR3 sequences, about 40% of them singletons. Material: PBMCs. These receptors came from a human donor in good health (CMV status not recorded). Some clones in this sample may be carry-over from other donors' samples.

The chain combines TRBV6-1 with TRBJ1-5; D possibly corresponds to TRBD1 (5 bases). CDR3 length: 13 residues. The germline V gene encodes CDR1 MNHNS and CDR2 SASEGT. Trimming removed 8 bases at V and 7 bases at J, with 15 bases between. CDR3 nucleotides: TGTGCCAGCGGTGGAGGGGAGGCCCAGCCCCAGCATTTT. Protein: CASGGGEAQPQHF.

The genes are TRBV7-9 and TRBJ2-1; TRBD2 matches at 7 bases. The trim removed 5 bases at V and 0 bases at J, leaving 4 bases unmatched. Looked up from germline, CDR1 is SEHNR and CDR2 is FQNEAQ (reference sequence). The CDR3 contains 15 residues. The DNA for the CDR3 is TGTGCCAGCAGCGACCGGACTAGCTCCTACAATGAGCAGTTCTTC. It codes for CASSDRTSSYNEQFF.

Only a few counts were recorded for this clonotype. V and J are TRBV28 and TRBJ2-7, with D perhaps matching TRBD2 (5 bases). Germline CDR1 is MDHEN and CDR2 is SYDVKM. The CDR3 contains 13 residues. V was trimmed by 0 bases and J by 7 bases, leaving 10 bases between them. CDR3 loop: CASSLWLPGEQYF. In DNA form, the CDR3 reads TGTGCCAGCAGTTTATGGTTACCGGGGGAGCAGTACTTC.

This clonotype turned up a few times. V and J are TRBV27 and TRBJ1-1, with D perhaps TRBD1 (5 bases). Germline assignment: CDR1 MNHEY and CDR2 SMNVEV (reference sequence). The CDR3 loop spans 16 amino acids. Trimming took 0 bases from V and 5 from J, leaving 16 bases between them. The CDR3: CASSLSLAGRGTEAFF. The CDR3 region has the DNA TGTGCCAGCAGTTTATCGTTGGCAGGGAGGGGTACTGAAGCTTTCTTT.

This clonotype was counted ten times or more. CDR3 amino acids: CASSTQGQLITDTQYF. The DNA of the CDR3 is TGTGCCAGCAGCACCCAGGGACAGCTAATCACAGATACGCAGTATTTT. The rearrangement uses TRBV7-8 and TRBJ2-3, with 7 nucleotides matching TRBD1. Trimming at V came to 5 bases and at J to 2 bases, leaving 10 bases not matched to a gene. Germline CDR1 is SGHVS and CDR2 is FQNEAQ. The CDR3 is made up of 16 amino acids.

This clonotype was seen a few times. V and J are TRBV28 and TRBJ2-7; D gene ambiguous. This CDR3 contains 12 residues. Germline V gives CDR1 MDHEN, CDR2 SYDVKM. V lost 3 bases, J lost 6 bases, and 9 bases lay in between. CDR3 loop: CASSFGHGEQYF. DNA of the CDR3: TGTGCCAGCAGTTTTGGTCATGGCGAGCAGTACTTC.

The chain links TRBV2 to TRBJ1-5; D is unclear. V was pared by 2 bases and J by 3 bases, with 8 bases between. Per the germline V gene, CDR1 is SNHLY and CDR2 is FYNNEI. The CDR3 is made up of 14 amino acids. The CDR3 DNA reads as TGTGCCAGCAGTGAATCGGGAACCAATCAGCCCCAGCATTTT. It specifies CASSESGTNQPQHF.

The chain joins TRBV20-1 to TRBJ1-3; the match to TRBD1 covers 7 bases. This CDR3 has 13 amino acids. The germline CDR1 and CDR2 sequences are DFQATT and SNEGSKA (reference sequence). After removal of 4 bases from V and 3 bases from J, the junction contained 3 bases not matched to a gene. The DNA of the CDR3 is TGCAGTGCTAAAGACAGGGTTGGAAACACCATATATTTT. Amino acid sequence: CSAKDRVGNTIYF.

For the CDR3, the DNA is TGTGCCAGCAGCGACCGACTAGCGGGAACCACCGGGGAGCTGTTTTTT. As protein: CASSDRLAGTTGELFF. This chain connects TRBV7-8 to TRBJ2-2; 11 bases fit TRBD2. CDR1 is SGHVS, CDR2 FQNEAQ, per germline. The CDR3 runs to 16 residues. V lost 5 bases and J lost 4; bases outside the gene matches: 6.

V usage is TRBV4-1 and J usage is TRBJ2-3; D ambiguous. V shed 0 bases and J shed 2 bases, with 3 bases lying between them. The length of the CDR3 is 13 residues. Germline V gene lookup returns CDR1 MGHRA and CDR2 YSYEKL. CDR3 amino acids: CASSQENTDTQYF. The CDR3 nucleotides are TGCGCCAGCAGCCAAGAGAACACAGATACGCAGTATTTT.

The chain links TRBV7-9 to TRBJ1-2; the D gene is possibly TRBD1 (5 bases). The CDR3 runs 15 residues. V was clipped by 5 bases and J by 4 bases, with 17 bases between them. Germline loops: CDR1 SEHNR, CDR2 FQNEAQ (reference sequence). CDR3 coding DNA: TGTGCCAGCAGCGGAAGGGACGGCCTATTCTATGGCTACACCTTC. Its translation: CASSGRDGLFYGYTF. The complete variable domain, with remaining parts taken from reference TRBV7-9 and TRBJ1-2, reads DTGVSQNPRHKITKRGQNVTFRCDPISEHNRLYWYRQTLGQGPEFLTYFQNEAQLEKSRLLSDRFSAERPKGSFSTLEIQRTEQGDSAMYLCASSGRDGLFYGYTFGSGTRLTVV.

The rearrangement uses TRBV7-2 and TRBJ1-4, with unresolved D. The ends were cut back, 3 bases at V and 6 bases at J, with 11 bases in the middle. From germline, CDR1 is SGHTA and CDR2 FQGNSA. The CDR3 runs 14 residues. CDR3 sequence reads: CASSLDWGDEKLFF. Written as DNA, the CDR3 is TGTGCCAGCAGCTTGGACTGGGGAGATGAAAAACTGTTTTTT.

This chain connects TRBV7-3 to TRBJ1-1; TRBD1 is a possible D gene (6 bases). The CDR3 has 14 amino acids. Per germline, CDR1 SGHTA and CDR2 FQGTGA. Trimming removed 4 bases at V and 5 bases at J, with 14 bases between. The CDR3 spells CASSSSGAVTEAFF. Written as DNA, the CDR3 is TGTGCCAGCAGCTCTTCAGGGGCGGTAACTGAAGCTTTCTTT.

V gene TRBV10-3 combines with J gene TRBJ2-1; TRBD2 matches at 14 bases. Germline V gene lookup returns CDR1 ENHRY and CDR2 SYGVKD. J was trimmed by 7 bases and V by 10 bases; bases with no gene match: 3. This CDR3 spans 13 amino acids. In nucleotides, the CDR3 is TGTGCCACGACTAGCGGGGGGGCAAATGAGCAGTTCTTC. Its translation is CATTSGGANEQFF.

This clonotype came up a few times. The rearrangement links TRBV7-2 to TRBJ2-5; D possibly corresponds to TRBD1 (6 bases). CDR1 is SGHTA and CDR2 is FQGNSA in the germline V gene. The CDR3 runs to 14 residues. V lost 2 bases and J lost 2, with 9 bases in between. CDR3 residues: CASSLYGQQETQYF. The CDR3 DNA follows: TGTGCCAGCAGCTTATATGGACAGCAAGAGACCCAGTACTTC.

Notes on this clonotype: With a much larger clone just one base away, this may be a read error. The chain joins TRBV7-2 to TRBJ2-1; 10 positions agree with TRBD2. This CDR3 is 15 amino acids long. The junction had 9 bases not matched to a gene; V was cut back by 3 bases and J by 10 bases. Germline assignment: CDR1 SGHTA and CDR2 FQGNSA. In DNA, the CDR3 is TGTGCCAGCAGCTTGGCGGGAGCGGGGGGGGGGGAGCAGTTCTTC. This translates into CASSLAGAGGGEQFF. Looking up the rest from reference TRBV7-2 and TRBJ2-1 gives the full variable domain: GAGVSQSPSNKVTEKGKDVELRCDPISGHTALYWYRQSLGQGLEFLIYFQGNSAPDKSGLPSDRFSAERTGGSVSTLTIQRTQQEDSAVYLCASSLAGAGGGEQFFGPGTRLTVL.

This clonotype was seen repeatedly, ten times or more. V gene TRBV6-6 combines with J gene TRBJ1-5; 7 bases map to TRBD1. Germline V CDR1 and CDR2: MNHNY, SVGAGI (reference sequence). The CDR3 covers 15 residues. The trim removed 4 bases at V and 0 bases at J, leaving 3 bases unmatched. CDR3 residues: CASSSEGASNQPQHF. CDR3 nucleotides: TGTGCCAGCAGTTCTGAGGGGGCTAGCAATCAGCCCCAGCATTTT.

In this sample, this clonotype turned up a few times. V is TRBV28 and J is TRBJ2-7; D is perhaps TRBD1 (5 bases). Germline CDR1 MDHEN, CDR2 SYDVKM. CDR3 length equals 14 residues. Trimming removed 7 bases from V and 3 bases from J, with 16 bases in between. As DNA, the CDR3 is TGTGCCAGCATGGATCAGGGCTCTGTCTACGAGCAGTACTTC. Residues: CASMDQGSVYEQYF.

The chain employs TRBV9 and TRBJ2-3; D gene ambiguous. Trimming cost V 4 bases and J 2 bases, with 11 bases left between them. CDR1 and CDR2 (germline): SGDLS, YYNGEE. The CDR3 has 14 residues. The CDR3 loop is CASSSYPTTDTQYF. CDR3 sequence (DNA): TGTGCCAGCAGCTCCTACCCTACCACAGATACGCAGTATTTT.

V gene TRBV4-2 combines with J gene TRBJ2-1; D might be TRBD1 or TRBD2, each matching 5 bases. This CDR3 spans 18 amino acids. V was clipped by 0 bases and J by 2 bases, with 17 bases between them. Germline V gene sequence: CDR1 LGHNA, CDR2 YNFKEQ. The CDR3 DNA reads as TGTGCCAGCAGCCAAGAGGGGGTGGCTCTCTCAGCCTACAATGAGCAGTTCTTC. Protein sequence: CASSQEGVALSAYNEQFF.

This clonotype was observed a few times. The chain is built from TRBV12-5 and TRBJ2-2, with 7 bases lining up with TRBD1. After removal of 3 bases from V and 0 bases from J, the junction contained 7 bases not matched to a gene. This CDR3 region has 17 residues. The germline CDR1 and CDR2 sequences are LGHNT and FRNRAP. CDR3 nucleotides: TGTGCTAGTGGTTTAGTAACAGGGGTACCGAACACCGGGGAGCTGTTTTTT. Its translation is CASGLVTGVPNTGELFF.

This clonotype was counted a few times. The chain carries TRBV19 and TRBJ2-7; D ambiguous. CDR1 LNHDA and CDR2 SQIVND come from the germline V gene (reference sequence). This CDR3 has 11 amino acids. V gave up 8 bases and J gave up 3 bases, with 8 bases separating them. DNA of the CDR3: TGTGCCAGTTCGGACGTCTACGAGCAGTACTTC. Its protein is CASSDVYEQYF.

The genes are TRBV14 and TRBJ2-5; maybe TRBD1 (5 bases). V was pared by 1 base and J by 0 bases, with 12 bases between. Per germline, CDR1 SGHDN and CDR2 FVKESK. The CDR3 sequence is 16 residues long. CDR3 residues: CASSQGRRGHQETQYF. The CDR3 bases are TGTGCCAGCAGCCAAGGTCGTAGGGGTCACCAAGAGACCCAGTACTTC.

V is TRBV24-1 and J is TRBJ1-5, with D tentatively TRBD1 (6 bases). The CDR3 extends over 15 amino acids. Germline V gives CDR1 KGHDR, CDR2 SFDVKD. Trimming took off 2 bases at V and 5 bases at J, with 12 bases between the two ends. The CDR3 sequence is CATSDYREGDQPQHF. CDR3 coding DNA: TGTGCCACCAGTGATTACAGGGAGGGCGATCAGCCCCAGCATTTT.

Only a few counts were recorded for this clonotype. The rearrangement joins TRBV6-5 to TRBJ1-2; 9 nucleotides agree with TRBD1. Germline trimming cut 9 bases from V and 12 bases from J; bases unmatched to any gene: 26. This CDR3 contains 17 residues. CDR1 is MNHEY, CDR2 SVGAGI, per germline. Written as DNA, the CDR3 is TGTGCCAGTAAAAAATCCGGGACAGGGCTTGGTAACAGGCTCCACACCTTC. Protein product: CASKKSGTGLGNRLHTF.

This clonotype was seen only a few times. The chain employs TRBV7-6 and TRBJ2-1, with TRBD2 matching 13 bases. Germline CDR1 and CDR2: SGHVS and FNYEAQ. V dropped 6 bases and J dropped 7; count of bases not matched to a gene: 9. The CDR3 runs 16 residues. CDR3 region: CASSFGLAGVWNEQFF. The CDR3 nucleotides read TGTGCCAGCAGTTTTGGACTAGCGGGAGTATGGAATGAGCAGTTCTTC.

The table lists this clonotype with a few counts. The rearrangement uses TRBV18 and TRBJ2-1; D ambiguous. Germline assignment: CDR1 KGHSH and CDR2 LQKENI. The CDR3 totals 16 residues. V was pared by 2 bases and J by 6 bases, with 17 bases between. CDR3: CASSPNTHPPPNEQFF. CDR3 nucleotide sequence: TGTGCCAGCTCACCAAATACCCATCCTCCCCCCAATGAGCAGTTCTTC.

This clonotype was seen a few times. CDR3 loop: CASSINRESRRFF. CDR3 bases: TGTGCCAGCAGCATAAACAGGGAGAGCAGGAGGTTCTTC. This chain uses TRBV7-2 with TRBJ2-1, with a weak D call TRBD1 (6 bases). This CDR3 has 13 amino acids. Trimming removed 5 bases at V and 15 bases at J, with 20 bases between. Germline CDR1 reads SGHTA; CDR2 reads FQGNSA.

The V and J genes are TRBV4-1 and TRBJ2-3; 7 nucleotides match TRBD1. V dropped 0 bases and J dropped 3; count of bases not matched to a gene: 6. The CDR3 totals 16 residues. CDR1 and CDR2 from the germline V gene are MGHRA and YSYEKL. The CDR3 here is CASSQEDRPETDTQYF. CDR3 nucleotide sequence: TGCGCCAGCAGCCAAGAGGACAGGCCCGAAACAGATACGCAGTATTTT.

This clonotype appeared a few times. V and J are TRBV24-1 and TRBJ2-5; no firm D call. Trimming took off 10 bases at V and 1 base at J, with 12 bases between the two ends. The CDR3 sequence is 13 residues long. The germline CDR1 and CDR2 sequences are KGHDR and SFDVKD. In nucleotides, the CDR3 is TGTGCCACGGCCCTTGCCGGCCAAGAGACCCAGTACTTC. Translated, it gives CATALAGQETQYF.